These 18 T cell receptor beta chains were sequenced from one sample in a study of T cell repertoires in cytomegalovirus infection. Each CDR3 protein is one row after TCRdb ran MiXCR on the reads. The sample shows under 250,000 distinct CDR3 sequences, roughly an eighth of them seen only once. Sequencing was carried out using PBMCs. The receptors were sampled from a human donor in good health (CMV status not recorded). Some clones in this sample may be carry-over from other donors' samples.

This clonotype was recorded many times. The chain recombines TRBV7-2 with TRBJ2-7; TRBD2 agrees at 12 bases. CDR1 SGHTA and CDR2 FQGNSA come from the germline V gene. The J segment lost 5 bases and the V segment lost 4 bases, leaving 6 bases of the junction unmatched. There are 15 residues in the CDR3. The CDR3 region has the DNA TGTGCCAGCAGCTCCCTAGCGGGGGGGCCCAACGAGCAGTACTTC. This translates into CASSSLAGGPNEQYF. Looking up the rest from reference TRBV7-2 and TRBJ2-7 gives the full variable domain: GAGVSQSPSNKVTEKGKDVELRCDPISGHTALYWYRQSLGQGLEFLIYFQGNSAPDKSGLPSDRFSAERTGGSVSTLTIQRTQQEDSAVYLCASSSLAGGPNEQYFGPGTRLTVT.

Many counts were recorded for this clonotype. The chain combines TRBV11-2 with TRBJ1-6; the D is unclear. The V and J ends lost 5 bases and 10 bases respectively, with 21 bases between them. Germline V gene data show CDR1 as SGHAT and CDR2 as FQNNGV. This CDR3 has 16 amino acids. The CDR3: CASSLSQKREGSPLHF. CDR3 nucleotide sequence: TGTGCCAGCAGCCTAAGTCAAAAACGGGAAGGATCACCCCTCCACTTT.

The chain couples TRBV7-9 to TRBJ1-2; 8 positions match TRBD1. The CDR3 loop spans 14 amino acids. J lost 5 bases, V lost 8 bases, and 10 bases had no gene match. Germline CDR1 reads SEHNR; CDR2 reads FQNEAQ (reference sequence). Here the CDR3 DNA reads TGTGCCAGCCCTCTTGAGACAGGGGAATATGGCTACACCTTC. This gives the protein CASPLETGEYGYTF.

In its sample, this clonotype was seen many times. The chain links TRBV6-6 to TRBJ1-1; D is unresolved. CDR3 length: 15 residues. Trimming pared 6 bases from V and 4 bases from J, leaving 18 bases between. Looked up from germline, CDR1 is MNHNY and CDR2 is SVGAGI (reference sequence). The chain's CDR3 is CASSIAGSGGTEAFF. Written as DNA, the CDR3 is TGTGCCAGCAGCATTGCGGGGTCCGGAGGCACTGAAGCTTTCTTT.

Only a few counts were recorded for this clonotype. The gene calls are TRBV4-2 and TRBJ1-2; D unresolved. CDR3 length: 15 amino acids. Trimming removed 0 bases from V and 3 bases from J, with 11 bases in between. The germline CDR1 and CDR2 sequences are LGHNA and YNFKEQ. The CDR3 loop reads CASSQDIIRDYGYTF. DNA of the CDR3: TGTGCCAGCAGCCAAGATATCATACGGGACTATGGCTACACCTTC.

This clonotype was counted ten times or more. This sequence joins TRBV25-1 and TRBJ2-3; TRBD1 matches 7 bases. CDR3 length: 16 residues. Trimming at V came to 6 bases and at J to 0 bases, leaving 9 bases not matched to a gene. Germline V gene data show CDR1 as MGHDK and CDR2 as SYGVNS. The CDR3 coding sequence is TGTGCCAGCAGGGGCAGGGGGTTTTCTAGCACAGATACGCAGTATTTT. It yields the protein CASRGRGFSSTDTQYF.

At least ten counts were recorded for this clonotype. The rearrangement uses TRBV7-2 and TRBJ2-1; 12 bases line up with TRBD2. The CDR3 sequence is 14 residues long. Trimming cost V 0 bases and J 10 bases; bases outside gene matches: 1. Germline-derived CDR1 and CDR2 are SGHTA and FQGNSA. Here the CDR3 DNA reads TGTGCCAGCAGCTTAGCGGGGACTAGCGGGGAGCAGTTCTTC. Its protein is CASSLAGTSGEQFF.

This clonotype was recorded many times. The rearrangement links TRBV20-1 to TRBJ2-5, with TRBD1 matching over 7 bases. Germline CDR1 and CDR2: DFQATT and SNEGSKA (reference sequence). J lost 5 bases, V lost 7 bases, and 7 bases had no gene match. The CDR3 has 12 residues. The DNA of the CDR3 is TGCAGTGGTAGGGGGCCAGGGGAGACCCAGTACTTC. As protein: CSGRGPGETQYF.

This clonotype appeared many times. The chain links TRBV19 to TRBJ1-1, with 7 bases identical to TRBD1. V was clipped by 5 bases and J by 1 base; unmatched bases: 4. The CDR3 consists of 14 residues. Germline CDR1 reads LNHDA; CDR2 reads SQIVND (reference sequence). The CDR3 protein is CASSHRGANTEAFF. DNA for the CDR3: TGTGCCAGTAGTCACAGGGGAGCGAACACTGAAGCTTTCTTT.

This clonotype was seen only a few times. The chain has TRBV28 and TRBJ1-5; D perhaps matches TRBD1 (5 bases). The CDR3 totals 15 residues. Between the trimmed V and J ends, which lost 7 bases and 2 bases, there was a span of 15 bases. Germline CDR1 MDHEN, CDR2 SYDVKM. The CDR3 protein is CASTSSQGGNQPQHF. CDR3 nucleotide sequence: TGTGCCAGCACCTCCTCCCAGGGAGGCAATCAGCCCCAGCATTTT.

This clonotype was detected ten times or more. V and J are TRBV7-2 and TRBJ1-1; TRBD1 aligns across 10 bases. There are 15 residues in the CDR3. Trimming removed 4 bases from V and 3 bases from J; junction bases left unmatched: 5. Germline values: CDR1 SGHTA, CDR2 FQGNSA. Here the CDR3 reads CASSSSGTGDTEAFF. CDR3 DNA sequence: TGTGCCAGCAGCTCTTCCGGGACAGGGGACACTGAAGCTTTCTTT.

To note about this clonotype: One end of the junction does not line up with germline, which may come from a read error. The chain recombines TRBV7-2 with TRBJ2-1, with 7 bases lining up with TRBD2. The CDR3 contains 21 residues. CDR1 SGHTA and CDR2 FQGNSA come from the germline V gene. This CDR3 is CAGSFVGRDVFLQPSYNEQFF. The DNA of the CDR3 is TGTGCCGGCAGCTTCGTGGGGAGGGACGTATTTTTGCAGCCCTCCTACAATGAGCAGTTCTTC.

This clonotype has just a few counts. The chain carries TRBV5-1 and TRBJ1-2; 7 nucleotides agree with TRBD1. Looked up from germline, CDR1 is SGHRS and CDR2 is YFSETQ. V lost 0 bases, J lost 4 bases, and 3 bases stayed unmatched. This CDR3 has 14 residues. The CDR3 DNA is TGCGCCAGCAGCTTGGAGGCAGGGGGCTATGGCTACACCTTC. Encoded protein: CASSLEAGGYGYTF.

This clonotype was observed many times. This chain joins TRBV7-2 and TRBJ2-3; no clear D. Germline CDR1 SGHTA, CDR2 FQGNSA. V was trimmed by 3 bases and J by 4 bases, leaving 5 bases between them. CDR3 size: 12 residues. CDR3 bases: TGTGCCAGCAGCTTCTTAGCAGATACGCAGTATTTT. Residues: CASSFLADTQYF. Variable domain in full (rest from reference TRBV7-2 and TRBJ2-3): GAGVSQSPSNKVTEKGKDVELRCDPISGHTALYWYRQSLGQGLEFLIYFQGNSAPDKSGLPSDRFSAERTGGSVSTLTIQRTQQEDSAVYLCASSFLADTQYFGPGTRLTVL.

This clonotype has a handful of counts. The V and J genes are TRBV13 and TRBJ1-2; D possibly corresponds to TRBD1 (5 bases). The CDR3 length is 14 residues. Trimming cost V 2 bases and J 1 base, with 8 bases left between them. Germline V gene sequence: CDR1 PRHDT, CDR2 FYEKMQ (reference sequence). The CDR3 sequence: CASSLLQVNYGYTF. Written as DNA, the CDR3 is TGTGCCAGCAGCTTATTACAGGTTAACTATGGCTACACCTTC.

In this sample, this clonotype turned up a few times. The chain is built from TRBV5-4 and TRBJ2-1, with a tentative D call TRBD1 (5 bases). Trimming took off 2 bases at V and 5 bases at J, with 8 bases between the two ends. In germline, CDR1 is SGHNT, CDR2 YYREEE (reference sequence). This CDR3 has 13 amino acids. The CDR3 sequence: CASSFQGDNEQFF. CDR3 in DNA: TGTGCCAGCAGCTTCCAGGGTGACAATGAGCAGTTCTTC.

This clonotype was detected ten times or more. V usage is TRBV28 and J usage is TRBJ1-1; D unresolved. This CDR3 has 12 residues. CDR1 is MDHEN and CDR2 is SYDVKM in the germline V gene. The V end lost 10 bases, the J end lost 1 base, and 10 bases lay between the germline ends. CDR3 bases: TGTGCCACAGTTCCCCGGAACACTGAAGCTTTCTTT. Translating gives CATVPRNTEAFF.

The table lists this clonotype with many counts. CDR3 in amino acids: CASTPGGARGYGYTF. CDR3 nucleotides: TGTGCCAGTACCCCCGGAGGGGCGAGAGGGTATGGCTACACCTTC. This chain connects TRBV19 to TRBJ1-2; D is possibly TRBD1 (5 bases). There are 15 residues in the CDR3. The V and J ends lost 7 bases and 5 bases respectively, with 20 bases between them. The V gene's germline CDR1 is LNHDA and CDR2 SQIVND (reference sequence). Based on the CDR3 plus reference TRBV19 and TRBJ1-2, the full variable domain is DGGITQSPKYLFRKEGQNVTLSCEQNLNHDAMYWYRQDPGQGLRLIYYSQIVNDFQKGDIAEGYSVSREKKESFPLTVTSAQKNPTAFYLCASTPGGARGYGYTFGSGTRLTVV.